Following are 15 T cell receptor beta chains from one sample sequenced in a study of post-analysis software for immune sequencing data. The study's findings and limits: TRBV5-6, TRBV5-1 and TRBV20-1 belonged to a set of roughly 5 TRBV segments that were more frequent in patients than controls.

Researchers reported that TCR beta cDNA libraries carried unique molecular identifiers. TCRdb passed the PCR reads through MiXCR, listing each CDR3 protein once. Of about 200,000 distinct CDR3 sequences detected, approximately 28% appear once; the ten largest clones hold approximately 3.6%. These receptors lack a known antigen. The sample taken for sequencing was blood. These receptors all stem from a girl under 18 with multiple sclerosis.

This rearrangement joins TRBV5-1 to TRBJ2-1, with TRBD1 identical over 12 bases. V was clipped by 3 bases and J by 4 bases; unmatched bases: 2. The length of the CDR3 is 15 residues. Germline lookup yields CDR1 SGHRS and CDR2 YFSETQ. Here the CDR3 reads CASSWDRGQYNEQFF. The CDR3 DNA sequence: TGCGCCAGCAGCTGGGACAGGGGGCAGTACAATGAGCAGTTCTTC.

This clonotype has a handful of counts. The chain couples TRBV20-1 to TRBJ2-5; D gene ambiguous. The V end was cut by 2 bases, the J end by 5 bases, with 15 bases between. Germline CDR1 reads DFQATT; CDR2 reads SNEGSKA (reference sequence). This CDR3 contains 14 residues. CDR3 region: CSARTFSGRETQYF. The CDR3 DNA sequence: TGCAGTGCTAGAACGTTCTCGGGCCGGGAGACCCAGTACTTC.

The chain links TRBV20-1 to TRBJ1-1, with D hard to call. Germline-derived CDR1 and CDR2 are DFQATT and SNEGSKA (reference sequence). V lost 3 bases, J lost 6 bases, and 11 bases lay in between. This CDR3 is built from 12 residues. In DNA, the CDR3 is TGCAGTGCTAGCCCGGGGTGGGCTGAAGCTTTCTTT. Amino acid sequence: CSASPGWAEAFF.

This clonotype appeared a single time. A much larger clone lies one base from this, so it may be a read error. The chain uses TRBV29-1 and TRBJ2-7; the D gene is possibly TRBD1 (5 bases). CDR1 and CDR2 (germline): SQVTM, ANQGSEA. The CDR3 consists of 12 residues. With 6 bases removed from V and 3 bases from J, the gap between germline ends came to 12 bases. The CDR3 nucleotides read TGCAGCGTAGAGACAGAGTACTACGAGCAGTACTTC. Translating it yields CSVETEYYEQYF.

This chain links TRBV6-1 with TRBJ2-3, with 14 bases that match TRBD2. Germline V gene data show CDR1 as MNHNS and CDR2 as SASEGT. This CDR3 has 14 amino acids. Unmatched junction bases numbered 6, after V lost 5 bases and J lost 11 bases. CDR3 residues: CASSPTSGRAVQYF. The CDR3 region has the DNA TGTGCCAGCAGTCCGACTAGCGGGAGGGCCGTGCAGTATTTT.

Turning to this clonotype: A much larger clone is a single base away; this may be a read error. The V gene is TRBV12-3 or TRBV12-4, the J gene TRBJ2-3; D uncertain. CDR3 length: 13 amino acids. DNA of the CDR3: TGTGCCAGCAGGTTAGGAGTTTTAGATACGCAGTATTTT. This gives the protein CASRLGVLDTQYF.

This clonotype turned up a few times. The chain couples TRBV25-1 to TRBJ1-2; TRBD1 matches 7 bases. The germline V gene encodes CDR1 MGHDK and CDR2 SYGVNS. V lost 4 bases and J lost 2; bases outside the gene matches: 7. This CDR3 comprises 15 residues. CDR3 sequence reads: CASSGEGAINYGYTF. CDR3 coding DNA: TGTGCCAGCAGTGGCGAGGGGGCCATCAACTATGGCTACACCTTC.

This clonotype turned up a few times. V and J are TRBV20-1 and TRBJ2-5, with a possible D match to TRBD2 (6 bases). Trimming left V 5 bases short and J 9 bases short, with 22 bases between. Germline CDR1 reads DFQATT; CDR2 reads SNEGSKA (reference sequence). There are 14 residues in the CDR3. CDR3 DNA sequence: TGCAGTGCTGGTAGGAGGACGGGCGGGGAGGCCCAGTACTTC. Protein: CSAGRRTGGEAQYF.

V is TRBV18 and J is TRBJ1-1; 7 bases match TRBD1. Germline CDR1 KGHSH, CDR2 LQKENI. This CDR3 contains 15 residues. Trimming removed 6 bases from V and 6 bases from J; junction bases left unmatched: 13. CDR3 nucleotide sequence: TGTGCCAGCTCCCCGGGACAGCCCCCGTACGCTGAAGCTTTCTTT. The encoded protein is CASSPGQPPYAEAFF.

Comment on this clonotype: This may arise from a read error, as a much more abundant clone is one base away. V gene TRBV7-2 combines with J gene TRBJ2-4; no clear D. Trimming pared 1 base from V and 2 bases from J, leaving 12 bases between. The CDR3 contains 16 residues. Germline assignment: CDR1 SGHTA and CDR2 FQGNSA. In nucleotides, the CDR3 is TGTGCCAGCAGCTTAGGCATGGGGTTTACCAAAAACATTCAGTACTTC. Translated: CASSLGMGFTKNIQYF.

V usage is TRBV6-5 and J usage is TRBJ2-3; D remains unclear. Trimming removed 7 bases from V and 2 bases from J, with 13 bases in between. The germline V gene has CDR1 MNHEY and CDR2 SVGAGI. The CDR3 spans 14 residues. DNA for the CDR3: TGTGCCAGCACAGCGACGGGTCACACAGATACGCAGTATTTT. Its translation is CASTATGHTDTQYF.

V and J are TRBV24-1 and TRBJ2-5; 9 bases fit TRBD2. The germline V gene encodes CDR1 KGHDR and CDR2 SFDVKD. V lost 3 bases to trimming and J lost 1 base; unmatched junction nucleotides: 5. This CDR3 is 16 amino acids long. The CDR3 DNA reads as TGTGCCACCAGTGATGGGCTACTAGCGGGCCAAGAGACCCAGTACTTC. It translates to CATSDGLLAGQETQYF.

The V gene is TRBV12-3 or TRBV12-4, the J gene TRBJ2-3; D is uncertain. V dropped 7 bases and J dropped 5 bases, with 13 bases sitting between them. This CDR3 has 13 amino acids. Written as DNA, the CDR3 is TGTGCCAGCACCCATCGGAGCCAAGATACGCAGTATTTT. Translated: CASTHRSQDTQYF.

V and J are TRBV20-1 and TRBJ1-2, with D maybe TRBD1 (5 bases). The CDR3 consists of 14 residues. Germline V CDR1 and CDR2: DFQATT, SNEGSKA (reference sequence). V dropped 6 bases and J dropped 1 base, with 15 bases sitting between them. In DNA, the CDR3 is TGCAGTGCACAGCGACAGCGTTATAACTATGGCTACACCTTC. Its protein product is CSAQRQRYNYGYTF.

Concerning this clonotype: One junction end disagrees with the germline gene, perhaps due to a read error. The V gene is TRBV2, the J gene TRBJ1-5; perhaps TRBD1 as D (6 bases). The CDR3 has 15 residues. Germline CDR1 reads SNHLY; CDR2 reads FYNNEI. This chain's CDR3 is CASSLDSGSSQPQHF. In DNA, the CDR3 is TGTGCCAGCAGTTTGGACAGCGGGAGCAGTCAGCCCCAGCATTTT. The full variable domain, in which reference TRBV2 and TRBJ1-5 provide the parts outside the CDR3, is EPEVTQTPSHQVTQMGQEVILRCVPISNHLYFYWYRQILGQKVEFLVSFYNNEISEKSEIFDDQFSVERPDGSNFTLKIRSTKLEDSAMYFCASSLDSGSSQPQHFGDGTRLSIL.